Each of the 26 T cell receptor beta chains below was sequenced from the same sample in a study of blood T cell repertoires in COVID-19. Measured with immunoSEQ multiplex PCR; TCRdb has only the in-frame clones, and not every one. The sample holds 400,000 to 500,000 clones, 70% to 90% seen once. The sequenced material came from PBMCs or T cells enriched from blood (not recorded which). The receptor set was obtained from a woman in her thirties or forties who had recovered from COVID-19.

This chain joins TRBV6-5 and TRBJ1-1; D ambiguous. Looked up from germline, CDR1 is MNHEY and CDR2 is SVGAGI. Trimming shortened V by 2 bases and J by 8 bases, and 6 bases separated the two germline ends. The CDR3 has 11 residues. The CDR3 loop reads CASSYGREAFF. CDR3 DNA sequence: TGTGCCAGCAGTTACGGGCGAGAAGCTTTCTTT.

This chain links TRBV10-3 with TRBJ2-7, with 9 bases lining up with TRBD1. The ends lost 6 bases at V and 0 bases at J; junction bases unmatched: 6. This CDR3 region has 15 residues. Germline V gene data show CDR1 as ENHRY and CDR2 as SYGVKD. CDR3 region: CAISGGDRDSYEQYF. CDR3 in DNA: TGTGCCATCAGCGGTGGGGACAGGGACTCCTACGAGCAGTACTTC.

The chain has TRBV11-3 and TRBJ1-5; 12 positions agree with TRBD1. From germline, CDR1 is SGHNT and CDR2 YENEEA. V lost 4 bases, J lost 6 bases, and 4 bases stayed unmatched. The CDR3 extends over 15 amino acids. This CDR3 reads CASSSGQGAAQPQHF. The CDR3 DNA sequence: TGTGCCAGCAGCTCGGGACAGGGGGCCGCTCAGCCCCAGCATTTT.

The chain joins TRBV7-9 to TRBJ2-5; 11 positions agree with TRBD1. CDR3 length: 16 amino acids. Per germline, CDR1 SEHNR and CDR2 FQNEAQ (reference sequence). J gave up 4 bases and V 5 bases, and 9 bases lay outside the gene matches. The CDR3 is CASSPPGQGGVETQYF. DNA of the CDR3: TGTGCCAGCAGCCCCCCGGGACAGGGGGGCGTAGAGACCCAGTACTTC.

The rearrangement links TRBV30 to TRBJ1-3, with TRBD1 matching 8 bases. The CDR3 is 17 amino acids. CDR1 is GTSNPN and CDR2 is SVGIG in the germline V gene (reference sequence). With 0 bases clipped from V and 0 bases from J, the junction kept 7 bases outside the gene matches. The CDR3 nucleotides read TGTGCCTGGAGTGTAAGTCGGACAGGGAACTCTGGAAACACCATATATTTT. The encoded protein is CAWSVSRTGNSGNTIYF.

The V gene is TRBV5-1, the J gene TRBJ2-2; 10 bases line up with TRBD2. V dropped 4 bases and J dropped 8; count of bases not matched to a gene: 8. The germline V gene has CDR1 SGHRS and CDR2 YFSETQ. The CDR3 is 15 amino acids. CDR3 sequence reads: CASSPRTSGEGELFF. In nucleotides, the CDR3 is TGCGCCAGCAGCCCCAGGACTAGCGGAGAGGGGGAGCTGTTTTTT.

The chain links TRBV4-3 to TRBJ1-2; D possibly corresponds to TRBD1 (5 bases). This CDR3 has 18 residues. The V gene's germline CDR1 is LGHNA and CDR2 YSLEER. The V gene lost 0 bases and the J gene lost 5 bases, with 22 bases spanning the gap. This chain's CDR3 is CASSQDKGPPGGEYGYTF. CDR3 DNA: TGCGCCAGCAGCCAAGATAAGGGACCGCCCGGGGGGGAATATGGCTACACCTTC.

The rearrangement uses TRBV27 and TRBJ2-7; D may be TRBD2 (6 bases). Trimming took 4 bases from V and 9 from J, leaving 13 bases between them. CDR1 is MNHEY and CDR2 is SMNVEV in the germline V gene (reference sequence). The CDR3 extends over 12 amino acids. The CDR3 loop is CASSSGGFGQYF. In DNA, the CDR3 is TGTGCCAGCAGTTCTGGGGGGTTTGGGCAGTACTTC.

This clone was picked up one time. This CDR3 reads CASSFYQGNTEAFF. The DNA of the CDR3 is TGTGCCAGCAGTTTCTACCAGGGTAACACTGAAGCTTTCTTT. The rearrangement joins TRBV6-5 to TRBJ1-1; D may be TRBD1 (5 bases). V shed 4 bases and J shed 2 bases, with 11 bases lying between them. Germline V gene lookup returns CDR1 MNHEY and CDR2 SVGAGI. The CDR3 runs 14 residues.

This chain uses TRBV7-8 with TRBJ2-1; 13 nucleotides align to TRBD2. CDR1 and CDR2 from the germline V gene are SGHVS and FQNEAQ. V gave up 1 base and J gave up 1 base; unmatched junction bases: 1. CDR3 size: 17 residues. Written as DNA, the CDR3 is TGTGCCAGCAGCTTAGGGGGACTAGCGGGATCCTACAATGAGCAGTTCTTC. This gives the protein CASSLGGLAGSYNEQFF.

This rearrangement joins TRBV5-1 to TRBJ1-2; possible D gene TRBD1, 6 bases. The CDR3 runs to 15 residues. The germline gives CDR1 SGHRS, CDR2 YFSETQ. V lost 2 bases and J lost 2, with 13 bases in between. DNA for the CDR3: TGCGCCAGCAGCTTTGGACAGACCAGCAACTATGGCTACACCTTC. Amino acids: CASSFGQTSNYGYTF.

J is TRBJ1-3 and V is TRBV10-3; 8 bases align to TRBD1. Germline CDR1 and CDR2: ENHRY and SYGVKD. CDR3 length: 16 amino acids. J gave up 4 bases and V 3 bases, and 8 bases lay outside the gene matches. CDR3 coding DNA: TGTGCCATCAGTGACTGGTCTGGGGACAGGGGAAACACCATATATTTT. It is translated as CAISDWSGDRGNTIYF.

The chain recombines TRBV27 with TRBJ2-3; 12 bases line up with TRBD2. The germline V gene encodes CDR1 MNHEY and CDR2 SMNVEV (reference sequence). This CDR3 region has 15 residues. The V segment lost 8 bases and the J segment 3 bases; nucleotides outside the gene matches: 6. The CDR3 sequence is CASQQGTSGTDTQYF. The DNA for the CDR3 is TGTGCCAGCCAACAAGGGACTAGCGGGACAGATACGCAGTATTTT.

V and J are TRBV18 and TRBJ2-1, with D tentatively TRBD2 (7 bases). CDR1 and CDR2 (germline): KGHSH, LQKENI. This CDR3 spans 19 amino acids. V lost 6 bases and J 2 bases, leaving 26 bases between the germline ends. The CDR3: CASSPRRQASGVTYNEQFF. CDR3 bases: TGTGCCAGCTCCCCCCGACGACAGGCGAGCGGGGTCACCTACAATGAGCAGTTCTTC.

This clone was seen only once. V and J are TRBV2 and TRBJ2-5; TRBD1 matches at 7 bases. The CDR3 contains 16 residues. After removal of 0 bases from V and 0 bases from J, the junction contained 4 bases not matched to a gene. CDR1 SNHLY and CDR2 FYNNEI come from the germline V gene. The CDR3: CASSEAKTGYQETQYF. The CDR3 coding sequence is TGTGCCAGCAGTGAAGCGAAGACAGGGTACCAAGAGACCCAGTACTTC.

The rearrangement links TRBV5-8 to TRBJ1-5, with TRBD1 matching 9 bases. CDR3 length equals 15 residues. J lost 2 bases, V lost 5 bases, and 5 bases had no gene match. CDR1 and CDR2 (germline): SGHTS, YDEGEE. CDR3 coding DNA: TGTGCCAGCAGTTTGACAGGGGGTGGCAATCAGCCCCAGCATTTT. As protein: CASSLTGGGNQPQHF.

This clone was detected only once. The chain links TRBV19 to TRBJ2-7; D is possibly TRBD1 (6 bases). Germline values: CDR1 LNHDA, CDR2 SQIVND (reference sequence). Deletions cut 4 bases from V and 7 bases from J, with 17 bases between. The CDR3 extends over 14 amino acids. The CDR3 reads CASSTDRWALEQYF. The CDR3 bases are TGTGCCAGTAGTACGGACAGATGGGCCTTGGAGCAGTACTTC.

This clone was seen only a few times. CDR3 bases: TGTGCCAGCAGCCAAGATACTTTAGGGGGCGGAAACACCATATATTTT. This sequence encodes CASSQDTLGGGNTIYF. The chain couples TRBV4-2 to TRBJ1-3, with 7 bases fitting TRBD1. CDR1 is LGHNA, CDR2 YNFKEQ, per germline. This CDR3 contains 16 residues. Trimming removed 0 bases from V and 4 bases from J; junction bases left unmatched: 6.

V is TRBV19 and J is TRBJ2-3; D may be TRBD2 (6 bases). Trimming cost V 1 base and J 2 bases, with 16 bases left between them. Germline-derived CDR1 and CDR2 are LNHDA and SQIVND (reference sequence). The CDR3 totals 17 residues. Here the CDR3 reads CASSIGVASAHTDTQYF. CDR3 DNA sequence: TGTGCCAGTAGTATAGGGGTAGCTAGCGCGCACACAGATACGCAGTATTTT.

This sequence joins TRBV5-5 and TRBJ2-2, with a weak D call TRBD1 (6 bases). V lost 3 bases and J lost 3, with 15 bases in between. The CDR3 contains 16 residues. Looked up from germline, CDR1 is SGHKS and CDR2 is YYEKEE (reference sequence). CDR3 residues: CASSSAQGWYTGELFF. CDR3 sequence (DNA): TGTGCCAGCAGCTCGGCACAGGGATGGTACACCGGGGAGCTGTTTTTT.

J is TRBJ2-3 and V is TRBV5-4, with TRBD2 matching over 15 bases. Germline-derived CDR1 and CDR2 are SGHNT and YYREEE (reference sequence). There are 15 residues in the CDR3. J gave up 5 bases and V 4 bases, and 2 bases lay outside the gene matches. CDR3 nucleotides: TGTGCCAGCAGCCCGGGACTAGCGGGAGGAGATACGCAGTATTTT. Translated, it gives CASSPGLAGGDTQYF.

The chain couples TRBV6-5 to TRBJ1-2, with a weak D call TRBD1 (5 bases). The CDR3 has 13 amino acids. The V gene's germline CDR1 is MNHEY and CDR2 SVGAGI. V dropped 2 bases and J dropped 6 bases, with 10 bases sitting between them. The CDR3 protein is CASSYAREDGYTF. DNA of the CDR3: TGTGCCAGCAGTTACGCCAGGGAGGATGGCTACACCTTC.

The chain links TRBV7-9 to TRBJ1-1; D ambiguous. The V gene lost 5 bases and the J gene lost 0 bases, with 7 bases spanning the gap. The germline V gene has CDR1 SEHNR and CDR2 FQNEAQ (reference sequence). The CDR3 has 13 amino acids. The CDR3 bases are TGTGCCAGCAGCCTCCACATGAACACTGAAGCTTTCTTT. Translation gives CASSLHMNTEAFF.

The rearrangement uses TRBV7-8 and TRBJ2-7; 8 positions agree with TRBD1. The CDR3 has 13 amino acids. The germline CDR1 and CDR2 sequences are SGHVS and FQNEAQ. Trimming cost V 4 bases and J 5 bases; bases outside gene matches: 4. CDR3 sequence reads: CASSSTTGDEQYF. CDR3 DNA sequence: TGTGCCAGCAGCTCGACGACAGGGGACGAGCAGTACTTC.

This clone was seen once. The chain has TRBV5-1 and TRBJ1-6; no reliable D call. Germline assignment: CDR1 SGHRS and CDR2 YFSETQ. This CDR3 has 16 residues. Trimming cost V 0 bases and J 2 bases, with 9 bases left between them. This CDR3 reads CASSLAGRPYNSPLHF. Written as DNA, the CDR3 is TGCGCCAGCAGCTTGGCAGGTCGCCCCTATAATTCACCCCTCCACTTT.

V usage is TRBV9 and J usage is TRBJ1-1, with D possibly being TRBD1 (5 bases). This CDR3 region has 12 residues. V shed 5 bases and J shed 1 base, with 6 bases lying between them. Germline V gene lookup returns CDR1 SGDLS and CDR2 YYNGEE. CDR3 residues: CASSRGNTEAFF. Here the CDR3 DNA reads TGTGCCAGCAGTAGGGGGAACACTGAAGCTTTCTTT.